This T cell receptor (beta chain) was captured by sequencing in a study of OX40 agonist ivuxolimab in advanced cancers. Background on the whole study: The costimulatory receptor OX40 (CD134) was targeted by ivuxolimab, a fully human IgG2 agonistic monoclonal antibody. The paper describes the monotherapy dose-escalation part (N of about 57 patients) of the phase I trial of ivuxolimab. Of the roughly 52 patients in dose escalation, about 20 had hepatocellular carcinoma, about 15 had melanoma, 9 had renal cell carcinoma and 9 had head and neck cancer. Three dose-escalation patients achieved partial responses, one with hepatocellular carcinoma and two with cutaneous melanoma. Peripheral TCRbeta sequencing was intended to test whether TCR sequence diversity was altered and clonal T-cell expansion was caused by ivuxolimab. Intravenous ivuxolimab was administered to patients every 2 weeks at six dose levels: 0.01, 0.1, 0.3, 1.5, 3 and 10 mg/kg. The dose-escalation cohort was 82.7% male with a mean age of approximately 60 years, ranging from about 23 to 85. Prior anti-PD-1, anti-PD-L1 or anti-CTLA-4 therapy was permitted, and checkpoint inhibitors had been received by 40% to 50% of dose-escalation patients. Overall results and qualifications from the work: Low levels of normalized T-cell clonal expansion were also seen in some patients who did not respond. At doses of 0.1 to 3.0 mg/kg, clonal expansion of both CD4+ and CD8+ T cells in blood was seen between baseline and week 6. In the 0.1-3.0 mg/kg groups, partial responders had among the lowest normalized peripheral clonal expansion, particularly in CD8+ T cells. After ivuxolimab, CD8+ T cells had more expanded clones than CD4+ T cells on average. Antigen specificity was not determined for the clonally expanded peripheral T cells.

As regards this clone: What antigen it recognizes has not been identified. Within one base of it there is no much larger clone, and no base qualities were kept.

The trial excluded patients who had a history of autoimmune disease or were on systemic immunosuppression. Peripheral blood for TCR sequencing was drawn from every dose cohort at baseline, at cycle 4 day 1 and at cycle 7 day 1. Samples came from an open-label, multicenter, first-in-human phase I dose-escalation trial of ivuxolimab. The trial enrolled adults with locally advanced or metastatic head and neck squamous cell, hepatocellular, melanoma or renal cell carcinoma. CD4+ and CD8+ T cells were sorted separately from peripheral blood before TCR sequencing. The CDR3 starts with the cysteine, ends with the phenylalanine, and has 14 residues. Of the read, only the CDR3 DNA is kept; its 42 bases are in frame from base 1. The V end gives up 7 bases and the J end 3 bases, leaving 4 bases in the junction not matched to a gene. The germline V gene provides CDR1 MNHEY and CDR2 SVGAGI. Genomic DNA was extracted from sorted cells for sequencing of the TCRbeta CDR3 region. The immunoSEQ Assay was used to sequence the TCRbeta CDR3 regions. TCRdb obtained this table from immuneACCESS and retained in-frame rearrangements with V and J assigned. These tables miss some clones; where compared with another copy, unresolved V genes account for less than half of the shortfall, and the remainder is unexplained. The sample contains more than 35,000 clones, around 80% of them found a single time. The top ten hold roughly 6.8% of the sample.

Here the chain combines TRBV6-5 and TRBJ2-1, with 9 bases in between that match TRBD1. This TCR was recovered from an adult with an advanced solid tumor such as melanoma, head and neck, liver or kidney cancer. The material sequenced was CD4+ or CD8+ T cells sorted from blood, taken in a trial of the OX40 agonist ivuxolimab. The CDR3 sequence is CASTGTGFYNEQFF. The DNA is TGTGCCAGCACCGGGACAGGGTTCTACAATGAGCAGTTCTTC.